The entry below gives a single TCR beta chain sequence along with its context. This entry belongs to a study of blood T cell repertoires in COVID-19. About the study: Acute and convalescent COVID-19 samples came from the United States, Italy and Spain.

Method: immunoSEQ multiplex PCR; TCRdb's copy keeps in-frame clones and lacks some. The sample lists 150,000 to 200,000 clones; over 70% were seen once. This CDR3 region has 16 residues. V dropped 0 bases and J dropped 5; count of bases not matched to a gene: 6. Germline-derived CDR1 and CDR2 are SEHNR and FQNEAQ (reference sequence). Recruits, aged roughly 18 to 89 years, lived in 24 US areas. Categorization into cohorts depended on clinical history that participants reported. Sequenced sample: PBMCs or T cells enriched from blood (not recorded which). The V call is TRBV7-9, the J call TRBJ1-4; 7 positions match TRBD1. This receptor was taken from a man aged 50 to 60 who had recovered from COVID-19. The CDR3 loop reads CASSLALGRGNEKLFF. The CDR3 DNA follows: TGTGCCAGCAGCTTAGCGCTGGGCAGGGGGAATGAAAAACTGTTTTTT.